This TCR beta chain came from a study of blood T cells in healthy people across ages. A second about 7 to 12 cycle PCR used barcoded and J-beta primers. TCRdb passed the 5' RACE reads through MiXCR, listing each CDR3 protein once. The repertoire includes around 1,500,000 distinct CDR3 sequences, approximately 42% of them detected once, and 7% to 9% sits in the top ten. The V gene's germline CDR1 is MNHEY and CDR2 SVGAGI. The CDR3 sequence is 19 residues long. V gave up 2 bases and J gave up 3 bases; unmatched junction bases: 10. Healthy Caucasians from Russia aged roughly 6 to 95 served as donors. This clonotype was observed a few times.

Sequences were obtained from blood. The chain carries TRBV6-5 and TRBJ2-1, with 13 bases lining up with TRBD2. This sequence was found in a young woman in good health. CDR3 DNA: TGTGCCAGCAGTTACGGCTGGACTAGCGGGAGAATCGGCTACAATGAGCAGTTCTTC. Residues: CASSYGWTSGRIGYNEQFF.